The 9 T cell receptor beta chains listed next were all sequenced from one sample in a study of cytomegalovirus exposure and HLA in healthy donors listed by TCRdb under 2017. The library was made by the immunoSEQ multiplex PCR assay. The multiplex PCR relied on a mix of 60 forward primers for TCR Vbeta segments and 13 reverse primers for TCR Jbeta segments. TCRdb carries this immuneACCESS record with in-frame sequences only. Its versions omit some clonotypes, under half of them owing to an unresolved V gene in the studies checked, with the rest unexplained. The sample contains 120,000 to 150,000 clones, about 75% of them found a single time. 1.5% to 2% of the sample rests with the top ten. The sample comprised PBMCs. The receptors come from a woman aged 25 to 39 in good health and CMV-seronegative.

The chain carries TRBV29-1 and TRBJ1-5; no reliable D call. Germline loops: CDR1 SQVTM, CDR2 ANQGSEA. CDR3 length: 15 amino acids. V was trimmed by 6 bases and J by 6 bases, leaving 21 bases between them. In DNA, the CDR3 is TGCAGCGTCCTAATAGTTAATGGCCGAGGTCAGCCCCAGCATTTT. It yields the protein CSVLIVNGRGQPQHF. The whole variable domain, remainder taken from reference TRBV29-1 and TRBJ1-5, is SAVISQKPSRDICQRGTSLTIQCQVDSQVTMMFWYRQQPGQSLTLIATANQGSEATYESGFVIDKFPISRPNLTFSTLTVSNMSPEDSSIYLCSVLIVNGRGQPQHFGDGTRLSIL.

The CDR3 DNA reads as TGTGCCAGCAGTGCTAGCGGGGGGGCCACAGATACGCAGTATTTT. It specifies CASSASGGATDTQYF. The V gene is TRBV6-4, the J gene TRBJ2-3; 12 bases agree with TRBD2. With 4 bases clipped from V and 2 bases from J, the junction kept 1 base outside the gene matches. The germline V gene has CDR1 MRHNA and CDR2 SNTAGT. The length of the CDR3 is 15 residues.

This chain connects TRBV5-8 to TRBJ2-7; TRBD2 might be the D (6 bases). Deletions cut 3 bases from V and 0 bases from J, with 13 bases between. This CDR3 spans 15 amino acids. The germline V gene encodes CDR1 SGHTS and CDR2 YDEGEE. The CDR3 DNA is TGTGCCAGCAGCTCCGGGACTCTGAGCTCCTACGAGCAGTACTTC. The encoded protein is CASSSGTLSSYEQYF.

This chain uses TRBV5-4 with TRBJ2-5, with 7 bases that match TRBD1. In germline, CDR1 is SGHNT, CDR2 YYREEE (reference sequence). The CDR3 length is 14 residues. With 4 bases clipped from V and 1 base from J, the junction kept 4 bases outside the gene matches. The CDR3 DNA reads TGTGCCAGCAGCCCAGGGACAGCCCAAGAGACCCAGTACTTC. Protein product: CASSPGTAQETQYF.

The chain has TRBV2 and TRBJ2-2; the match to TRBD2 covers 13 bases. Germline V gives CDR1 SNHLY, CDR2 FYNNEI. Unmatched junction bases numbered 5, after V lost 5 bases and J lost 2 bases. This CDR3 has 17 residues. CDR3 in amino acids: CASSWTSGGFNTGELFF. CDR3 bases: TGTGCCAGCAGTTGGACTAGCGGGGGCTTTAACACCGGGGAGCTGTTTTTT.

About this clone itself: One junction end does not reproduce the germline sequence, and a read error may be involved. The chain couples TRBV10-3 to TRBJ2-7; maybe TRBD2 (6 bases). In germline, CDR1 is ENHRY, CDR2 SYGVKD. The CDR3 covers 12 residues. The CDR3 nucleotides read TGTGCCATCAGTCCCCCTACCGGGACTCTCAGTTTC. Its protein product is CAISPPTGTLSF.

The genes are TRBV29-1 and TRBJ2-5, with D uncertain. Germline V gene data show CDR1 as SQVTM and CDR2 as ANQGSEA. V was shortened by 6 bases and J by 2 bases, with 10 bases between the two germline ends. The CDR3 is made up of 12 amino acids. As DNA, the CDR3 is TGCAGCGTGGGCCCGAAGCAAGAGACCCAGTACTTC. Translation: CSVGPKQETQYF.

The chain is built from TRBV9 and TRBJ2-1, with 13 nucleotides matching TRBD2. The CDR3 sequence is 17 residues long. J was trimmed by 5 bases and V by 4 bases; bases with no gene match: 9. Germline V gene sequence: CDR1 SGDLS, CDR2 YYNGEE. The CDR3 here is CASSIGIGLAGDNEQFF. CDR3 DNA sequence: TGTGCCAGCAGCATAGGAATTGGACTAGCGGGGGACAATGAGCAGTTCTTC.

This chain links TRBV18 with TRBJ1-4; TRBD1 agrees at 10 bases. V shed 2 bases, J shed 3 bases, and the junction held 6 bases outside the gene matches. From germline, CDR1 is KGHSH and CDR2 LQKENI. This CDR3 comprises 17 residues. CDR3: CASSPGGDRGANEKLFF. In DNA form, the CDR3 reads TGTGCCAGCTCACCAGGAGGGGACAGGGGCGCTAATGAAAAACTGTTTTTT.